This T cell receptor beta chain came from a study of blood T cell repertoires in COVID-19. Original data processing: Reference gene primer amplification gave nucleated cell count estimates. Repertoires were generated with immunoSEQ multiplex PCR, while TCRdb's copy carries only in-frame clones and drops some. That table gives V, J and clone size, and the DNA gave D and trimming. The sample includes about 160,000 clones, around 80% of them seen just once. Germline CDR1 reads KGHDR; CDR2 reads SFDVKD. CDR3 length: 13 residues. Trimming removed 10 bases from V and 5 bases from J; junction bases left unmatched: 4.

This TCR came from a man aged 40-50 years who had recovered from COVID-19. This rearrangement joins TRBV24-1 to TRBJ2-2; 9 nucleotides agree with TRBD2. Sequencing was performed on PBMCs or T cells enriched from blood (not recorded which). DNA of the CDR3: TGTGCCACGTCGAGCGGGGGGACCGGGGAGCTGTTTTTT. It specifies CATSSGGTGELFF.